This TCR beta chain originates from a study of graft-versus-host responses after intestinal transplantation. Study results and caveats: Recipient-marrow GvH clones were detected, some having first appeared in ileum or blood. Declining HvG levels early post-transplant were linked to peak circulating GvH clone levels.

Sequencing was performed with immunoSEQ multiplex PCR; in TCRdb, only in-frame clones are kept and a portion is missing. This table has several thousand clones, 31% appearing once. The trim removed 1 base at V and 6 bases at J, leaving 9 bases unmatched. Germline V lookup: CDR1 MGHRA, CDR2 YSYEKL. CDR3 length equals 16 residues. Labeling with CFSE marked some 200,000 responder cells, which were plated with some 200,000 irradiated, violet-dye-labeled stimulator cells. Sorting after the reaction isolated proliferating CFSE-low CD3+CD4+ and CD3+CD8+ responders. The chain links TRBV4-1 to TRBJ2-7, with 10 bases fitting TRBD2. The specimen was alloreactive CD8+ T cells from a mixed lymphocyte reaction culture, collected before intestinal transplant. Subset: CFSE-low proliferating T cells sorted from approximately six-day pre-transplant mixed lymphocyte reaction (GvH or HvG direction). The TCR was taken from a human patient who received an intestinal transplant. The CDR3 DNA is TGCGCCAGCAGCCAAGTATTTCTAGCGGGAGTCCGCGAGCAGTACTTC. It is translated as CASSQVFLAGVREQYF.